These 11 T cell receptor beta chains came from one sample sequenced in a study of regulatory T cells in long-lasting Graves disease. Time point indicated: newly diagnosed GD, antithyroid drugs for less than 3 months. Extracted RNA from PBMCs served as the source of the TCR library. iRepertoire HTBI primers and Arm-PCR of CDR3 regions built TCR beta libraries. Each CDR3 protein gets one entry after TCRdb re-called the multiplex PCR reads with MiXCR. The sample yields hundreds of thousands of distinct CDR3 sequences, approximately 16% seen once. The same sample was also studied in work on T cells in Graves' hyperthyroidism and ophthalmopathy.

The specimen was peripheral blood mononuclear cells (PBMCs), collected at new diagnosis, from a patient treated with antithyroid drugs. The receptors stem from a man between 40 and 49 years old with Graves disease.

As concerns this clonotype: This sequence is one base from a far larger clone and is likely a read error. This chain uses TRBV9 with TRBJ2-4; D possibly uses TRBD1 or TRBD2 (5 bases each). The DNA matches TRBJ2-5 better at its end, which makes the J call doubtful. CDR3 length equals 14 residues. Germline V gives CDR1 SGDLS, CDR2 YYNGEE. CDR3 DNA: TGTGCCAGCAGTACCCAGGGACCCCAAGAGACCCAGTACTTC. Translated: CASSTQGPQETQYF.

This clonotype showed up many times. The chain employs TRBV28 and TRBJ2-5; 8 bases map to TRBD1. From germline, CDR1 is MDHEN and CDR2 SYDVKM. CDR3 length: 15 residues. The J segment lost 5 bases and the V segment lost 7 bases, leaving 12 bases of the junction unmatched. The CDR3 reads CASTTWETGDETQYF. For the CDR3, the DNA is TGTGCCAGCACCACTTGGGAGACAGGGGATGAGACCCAGTACTTC. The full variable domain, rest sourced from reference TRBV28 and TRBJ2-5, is DVKVTQSSRYLVKRTGEKVFLECVQDMDHENMFWYRQDPGLGLRLIYFSYDVKMKEKGDIPEGYSVSREKKERFSLILESASTNQTSMYLCASTTWETGDETQYFGPGTRLLVL.

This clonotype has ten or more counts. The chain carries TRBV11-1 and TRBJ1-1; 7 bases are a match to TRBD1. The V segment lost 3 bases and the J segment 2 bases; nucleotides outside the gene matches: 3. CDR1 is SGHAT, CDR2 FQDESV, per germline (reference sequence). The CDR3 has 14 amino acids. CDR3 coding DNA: TGTGCCAGCAGCTTTAGGGGGCGCAACACTGAAGCTTTCTTT. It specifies CASSFRGRNTEAFF.

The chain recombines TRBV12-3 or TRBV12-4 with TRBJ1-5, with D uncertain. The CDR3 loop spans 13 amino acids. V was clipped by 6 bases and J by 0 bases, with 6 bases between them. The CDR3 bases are TGTGCCAGCAGGCAAATTAGCAATCAGCCCCAGCATTTT. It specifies CASRQISNQPQHF.

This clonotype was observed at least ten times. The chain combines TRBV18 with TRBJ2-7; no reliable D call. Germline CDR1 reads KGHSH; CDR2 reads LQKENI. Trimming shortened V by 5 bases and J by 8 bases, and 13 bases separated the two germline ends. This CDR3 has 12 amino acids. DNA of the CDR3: TGTGCCAGCTCAGAGCTTCGGGTCCAGCAGTACTTC. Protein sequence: CASSELRVQQYF.

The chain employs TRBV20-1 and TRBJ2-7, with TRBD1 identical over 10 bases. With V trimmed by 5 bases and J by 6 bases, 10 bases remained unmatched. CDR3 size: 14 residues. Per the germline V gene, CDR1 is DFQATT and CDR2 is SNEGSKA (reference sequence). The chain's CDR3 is CSADNRDRGVEQYF. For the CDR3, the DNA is TGCAGTGCTGATAACCGGGACAGGGGCGTCGAGCAGTACTTC.

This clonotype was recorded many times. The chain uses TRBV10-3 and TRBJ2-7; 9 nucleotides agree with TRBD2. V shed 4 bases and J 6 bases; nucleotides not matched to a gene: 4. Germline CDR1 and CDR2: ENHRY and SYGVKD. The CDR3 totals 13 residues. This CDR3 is CAISVRGGAEQYF. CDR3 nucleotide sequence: TGTGCCATCAGTGTGCGGGGGGGCGCCGAGCAGTACTTC.

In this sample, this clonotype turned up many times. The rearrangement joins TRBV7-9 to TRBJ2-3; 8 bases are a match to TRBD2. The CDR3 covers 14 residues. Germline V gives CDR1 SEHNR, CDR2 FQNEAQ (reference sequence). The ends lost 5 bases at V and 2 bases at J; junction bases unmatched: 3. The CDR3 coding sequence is TGTGCCAGCAGCGTACTAGCGGCCACAGATACGCAGTATTTT. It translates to CASSVLAATDTQYF.

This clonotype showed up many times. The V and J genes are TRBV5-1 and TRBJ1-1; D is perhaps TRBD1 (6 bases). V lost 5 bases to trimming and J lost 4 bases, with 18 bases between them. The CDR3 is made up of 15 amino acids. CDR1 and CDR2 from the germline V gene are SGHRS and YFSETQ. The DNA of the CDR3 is TGCGCCAGCAGAATTGATATCGGACAGCCCACTGAAGCTTTCTTT. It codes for CASRIDIGQPTEAFF.

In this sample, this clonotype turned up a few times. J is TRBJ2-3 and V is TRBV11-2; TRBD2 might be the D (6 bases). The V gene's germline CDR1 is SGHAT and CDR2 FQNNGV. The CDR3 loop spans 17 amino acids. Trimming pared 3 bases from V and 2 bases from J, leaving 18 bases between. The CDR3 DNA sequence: TGTGCCAGCAGCTTGGCCCATAAGCGGGCCATCACAGATACGCAGTATTTT. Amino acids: CASSLAHKRAITDTQYF. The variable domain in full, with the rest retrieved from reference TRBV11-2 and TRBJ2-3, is EAGVAQSPRYKIIEKRQSVAFWCNPISGHATLYWYQQILGQGPKLLIQFQNNGVVDDSQLPKDRFSAERLKGVDSTLKIQPAKLEDSAVYLCASSLAHKRAITDTQYFGPGTRLTVL.

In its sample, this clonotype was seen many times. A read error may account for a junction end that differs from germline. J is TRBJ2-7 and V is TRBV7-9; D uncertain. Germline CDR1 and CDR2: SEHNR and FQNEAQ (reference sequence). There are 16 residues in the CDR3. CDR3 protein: CASSLVQQDESFEQYF. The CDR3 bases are TGTGCCAGCAGCTTAGTTCAGCAAGACGAGTCCTTCGAGCAGTACTTC. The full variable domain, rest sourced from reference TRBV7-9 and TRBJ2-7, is DTGVSQNPRHKITKRGQNVTFRCDPISEHNRLYWYRQTLGQGPEFLTYFQNEAQLEKSRLLSDRFSAERPKGSFSTLEIQRTEQGDSAMYLCASSLVQQDESFEQYFGPGTRLTVT.